Listed here are 19 T cell receptor beta chains from one sample, sequenced in a study of cytomegalovirus exposure and HLA in healthy donors. PCR involved 60 Vbeta and 13 Jbeta primers. The repertoire was sequenced with immunoSEQ multiplex PCR; TCRdb's copy has only in-frame clones and lacks some. In the table there are just over 150,000 clones, approximately 80% of which are singletons. What was sequenced was PBMCs. These receptors all come from a male donor in good health and CMV-seropositive.

The chain employs TRBV5-1 and TRBJ1-2, with unresolved D. The CDR3 runs to 10 residues. V was pared by 4 bases and J by 8 bases, with 6 bases between. Germline V CDR1 and CDR2: SGHRS, YFSETQ. The CDR3 protein is CASSREGYTF. CDR3 DNA sequence: TGCGCCAGCAGCCGCGAAGGCTACACCTTC.

The CDR3, as DNA: TGTGCCATCAGTGAGTCGAGTGACGGGAGGATCACAGATACGCAGTATTTT. Residues: CAISESSDGRITDTQYF. This chain connects TRBV10-3 to TRBJ2-3, with 7 nucleotides matching TRBD2. From germline, CDR1 is ENHRY and CDR2 SYGVKD. V shed 0 bases, J shed 2 bases, and the junction held 8 bases outside the gene matches. The CDR3 contains 17 residues.

The V call is TRBV30, the J call TRBJ1-5; D not resolved. Germline V gene data show CDR1 as GTSNPN and CDR2 as SVGIG (reference sequence). Trimming pared 3 bases from V and 4 bases from J, leaving 10 bases between. The CDR3 spans 13 residues. The chain's CDR3 is CAWRTTRNQPQHF. CDR3 DNA sequence: TGTGCCTGGAGGACGACAAGAAATCAGCCCCAGCATTTT.

The CDR3 protein is CASSLFRNSNQPQHF. Here the CDR3 DNA reads TGTGCCAGCAGTTTATTCAGGAATAGCAATCAGCCCCAGCATTTT. The chain employs TRBV27 and TRBJ1-5; D gene uncertain. Trimming pared 1 base from V and 0 bases from J, leaving 7 bases between. This CDR3 comprises 15 residues. CDR1 is MNHEY and CDR2 is SMNVEV in the germline V gene (reference sequence).

The chain combines TRBV27 with TRBJ1-3; no clear D gene. Germline-derived CDR1 and CDR2 are MNHEY and SMNVEV (reference sequence). The CDR3 extends over 13 amino acids. V gave up 6 bases and J gave up 0 bases, with 6 bases separating them. CDR3 coding DNA: TGTGCCAGCAGCTGGAGCTCTGGAAACACCATATATTTT. Its protein is CASSWSSGNTIYF.

This clone was seen just once. The chain carries TRBV27 and TRBJ2-7; D gene uncertain. Trimming removed 5 bases at V and 6 bases at J, with 14 bases between. The CDR3 totals 13 residues. From germline, CDR1 is MNHEY and CDR2 SMNVEV (reference sequence). The CDR3 DNA reads TGTGCCAGCAGTGTCTCCCGCAGTGGCGAGCAGTACTTC. It is translated as CASSVSRSGEQYF.

The CDR3 sequence is CASSLGADSSYEQYF. The CDR3 bases are TGTGCCAGCAGCTTAGGGGCCGACTCCTCCTACGAGCAGTACTTC. The chain employs TRBV13 and TRBJ2-7; D unclear. This CDR3 is built from 15 residues. Per germline, CDR1 PRHDT and CDR2 FYEKMQ (reference sequence). Trimming shortened V by 0 bases and J by 0 bases, and 9 bases separated the two germline ends.

The chain employs TRBV2 and TRBJ2-7; 13 nucleotides match TRBD2. CDR3 length equals 15 residues. The germline CDR1 and CDR2 sequences are SNHLY and FYNNEI. V lost 7 bases to trimming and J lost 7 bases; unmatched junction nucleotides: 10. The chain's CDR3 is CASNKGLAGVGEQYF. Written as DNA, the CDR3 is TGTGCCAGCAACAAAGGACTAGCGGGAGTTGGAGAGCAGTACTTC.

This clone was seen once. The chain recombines TRBV7-5 with TRBJ2-1; the tabulated D call, TRBD2, remains unverified against the DNA. TRBV7-5 is an annotated pseudogene. This CDR3 contains 17 residues. Here the CDR3 DNA reads TGTGTCAGAAGCTTAGCGCTACGCGGGAGGACCTACAATGAGCAGTTCTTC. Its protein product is CVRSLALRGRTYNEQFF.

The chain links TRBV7-2 to TRBJ1-4; tentatively, D is TRBD1 (5 bases). Trimming cost V 5 bases and J 5 bases, with 15 bases left between them. The CDR3 loop spans 15 amino acids. Germline V gene sequence: CDR1 SGHTA, CDR2 FQGNSA. CDR3 DNA sequence: TGTGCCAGCAGCCCGCGTTGGGGGGTGAATGAAAAACTGTTTTTT. This codes for CASSPRWGVNEKLFF.

On this clone: A junction end diverges from the germline sequence, so it may reflect a read error. V usage is TRBV7-9 and J usage is TRBJ2-2, with 9 bases identical to TRBD2. This CDR3 region has 14 residues. CDR1 is SEHNR and CDR2 is FQNEAQ in the germline V gene (reference sequence). CDR3 sequence: CASSVAGVIGELFF. For the CDR3, the DNA is TGTGCCAGCAGCGTAGCGGGAGTTATCGGGGAGCTGTTTTTT.

The J gene is TRBJ2-7, the V gene TRBV15; 8 nucleotides line up with TRBD2. With V trimmed by 5 bases and J by 2 bases, 8 bases remained unmatched. CDR1 and CDR2 from the germline V gene are LNHNV and YYDKDF (reference sequence). The CDR3 is made up of 15 amino acids. The CDR3 protein is CATSELAEDPYEQYF. The CDR3, as DNA: TGTGCCACCAGCGAACTAGCGGAGGATCCCTACGAGCAGTACTTC.

This rearrangement joins TRBV10-3 to TRBJ1-5, with D unresolved. CDR1 ENHRY and CDR2 SYGVKD come from the germline V gene. Trimming shortened V by 8 bases and J by 1 base, and 12 bases separated the two germline ends. CDR3 length: 14 amino acids. This CDR3 reads CAISFERSNQPQHF. The CDR3 DNA reads as TGTGCCATCTCCTTTGAGAGGAGCAATCAGCCCCAGCATTTT.

The V and J genes are TRBV5-1 and TRBJ1-6; weak D call: TRBD1 (5 bases). Looked up from germline, CDR1 is SGHRS and CDR2 is YFSETQ. Trimming removed 6 bases from V and 0 bases from J, with 19 bases in between. This CDR3 has 18 amino acids. For the CDR3, the DNA is TGCGCCAGCACCTTTGGTACAGGCCCGAGCTCCTATAATTCACCCCTCCACTTT. This encodes CASTFGTGPSSYNSPLHF.

This sequence joins TRBV25-1 and TRBJ2-5; 9 positions agree with TRBD2. Per the germline V gene, CDR1 is MGHDK and CDR2 is SYGVNS. The CDR3 is 16 amino acids. The V segment lost 3 bases and the J segment 0 bases; nucleotides outside the gene matches: 5. CDR3 residues: CASSDSREGYQETQYF. DNA for the CDR3: TGTGCCAGCAGTGATTCGCGGGAGGGGTACCAAGAGACCCAGTACTTC.

CDR3 bases: TGTGCCAGCAGTGAAGTGGGCCAGCCCCAGCATTTT. Translation: CASSEVGQPQHF. V gene TRBV2 combines with J gene TRBJ1-5; no clear D. Germline V CDR1 and CDR2: SNHLY, FYNNEI. The CDR3 contains 12 residues. Trimming pared 1 base from V and 7 bases from J, leaving 5 bases between.

This rearrangement joins TRBV2 to TRBJ2-1; maybe TRBD2 (5 bases). Germline CDR1 is SNHLY and CDR2 is FYNNEI. V shed 8 bases and J shed 5 bases, with 13 bases lying between them. This CDR3 is 13 amino acids long. The CDR3 DNA reads as TGTGCCAGCCAGCTAGCAGAACACAATGAGCAGTTCTTC. Translating gives CASQLAEHNEQFF.

V gene TRBV5-1 combines with J gene TRBJ2-7, with a tentative D call TRBD2 (6 bases). The germline V and J ends were trimmed by 0 bases and 4 bases, with 8 bases remaining between them. Germline V gene lookup returns CDR1 SGHRS and CDR2 YFSETQ. CDR3 length: 13 amino acids. Here the CDR3 DNA reads TGCGCCAGCAGCTTGGAACTAGCTTACGAGCAGTACTTC. Its protein is CASSLELAYEQYF.

The V call is TRBV6-6, the J call TRBJ2-1, with 11 bases lining up with TRBD2. J lost 5 bases, V lost 6 bases, and 9 bases had no gene match. CDR1 is MNHNY and CDR2 is SVGAGI in the germline V gene (reference sequence). This CDR3 has 16 amino acids. The CDR3 DNA follows: TGTGCCAGCAGGAAAAAACTAGCGGGAGTTCACAATGAGCAGTTCTTC. This sequence encodes CASRKKLAGVHNEQFF.